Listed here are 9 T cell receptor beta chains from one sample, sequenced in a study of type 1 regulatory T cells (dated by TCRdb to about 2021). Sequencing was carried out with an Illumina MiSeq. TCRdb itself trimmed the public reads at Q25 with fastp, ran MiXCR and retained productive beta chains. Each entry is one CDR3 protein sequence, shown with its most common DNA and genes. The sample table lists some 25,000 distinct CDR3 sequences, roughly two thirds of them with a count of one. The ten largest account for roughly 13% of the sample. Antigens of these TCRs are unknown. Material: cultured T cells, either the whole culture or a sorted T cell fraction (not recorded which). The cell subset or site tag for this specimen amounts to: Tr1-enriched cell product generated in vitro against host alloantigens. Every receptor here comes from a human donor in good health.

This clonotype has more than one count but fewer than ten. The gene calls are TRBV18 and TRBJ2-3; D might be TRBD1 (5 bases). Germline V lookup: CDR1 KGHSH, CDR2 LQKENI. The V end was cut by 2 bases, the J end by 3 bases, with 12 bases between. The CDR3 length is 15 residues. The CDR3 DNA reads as TGTGCCAGCTCACCAAAGGCAGGGTATACAGATACGCAGTATTTT. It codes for CASSPKAGYTDTQYF.

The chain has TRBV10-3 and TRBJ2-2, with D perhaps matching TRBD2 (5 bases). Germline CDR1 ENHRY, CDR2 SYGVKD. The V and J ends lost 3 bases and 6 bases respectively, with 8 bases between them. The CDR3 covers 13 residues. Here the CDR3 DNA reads TGTGCCATCAGTGAACGGACTGCCGGGGAGCTGTTTTTT. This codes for CAISERTAGELFF.

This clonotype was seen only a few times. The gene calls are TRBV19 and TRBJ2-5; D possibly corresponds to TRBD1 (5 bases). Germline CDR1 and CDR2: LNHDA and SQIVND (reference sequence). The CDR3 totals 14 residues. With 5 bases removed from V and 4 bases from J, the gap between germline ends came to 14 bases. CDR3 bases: TGTGCCAGTAGTCCCTTAGACAGAAGAGAGACCCAGTACTTC. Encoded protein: CASSPLDRRETQYF.

The CDR3 protein is CASSSQTDREQFF. DNA of the CDR3: TGTGCCAGCAGCTCCCAAACGGACAGGGAGCAGTTCTTC. V gene TRBV7-9 combines with J gene TRBJ2-1; 7 bases map to TRBD1. This CDR3 region has 13 residues. After removal of 4 bases from V and 10 bases from J, the junction contained 7 bases not matched to a gene. Germline lookup yields CDR1 SEHNR and CDR2 FQNEAQ (reference sequence). Filled out from reference TRBV7-9 and TRBJ2-1, the complete variable domain reads DTGVSQNPRHKITKRGQNVTFRCDPISEHNRLYWYRQTLGQGPEFLTYFQNEAQLEKSRLLSDRFSAERPKGSFSTLEIQRTEQGDSAMYLCASSSQTDREQFFGPGTRLTVL.

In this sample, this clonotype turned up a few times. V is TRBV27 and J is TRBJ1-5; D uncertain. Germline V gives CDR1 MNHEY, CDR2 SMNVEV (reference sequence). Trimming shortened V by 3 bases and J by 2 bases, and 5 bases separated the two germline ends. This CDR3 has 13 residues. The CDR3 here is CASSFMGNQPQHF. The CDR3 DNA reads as TGTGCCAGCAGTTTTATGGGCAATCAGCCCCAGCATTTT.

The CDR3 DNA is TGTGCCAGCAGCACCCAATCGAACACTGAAGCTTTCTTT. Translating gives CASSTQSNTEAFF. The chain couples TRBV7-9 to TRBJ1-1; D not resolved. Germline V gene lookup returns CDR1 SEHNR and CDR2 FQNEAQ (reference sequence). V was pared by 5 bases and J by 1 base, with 8 bases between. CDR3 length: 13 residues.

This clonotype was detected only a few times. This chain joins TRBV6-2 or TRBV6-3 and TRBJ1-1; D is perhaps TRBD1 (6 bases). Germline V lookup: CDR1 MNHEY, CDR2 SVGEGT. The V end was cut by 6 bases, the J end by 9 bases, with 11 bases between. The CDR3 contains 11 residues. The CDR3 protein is CASRNRVKAFF. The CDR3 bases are TGTGCCAGCAGAAACAGGGTGAAAGCTTTCTTT.

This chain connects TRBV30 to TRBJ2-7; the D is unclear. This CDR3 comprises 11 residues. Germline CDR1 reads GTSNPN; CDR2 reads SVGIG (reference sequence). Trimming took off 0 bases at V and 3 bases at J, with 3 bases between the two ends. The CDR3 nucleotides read TGTGCCTGGAGTGTCCTCTACGAGCAGTACTTC. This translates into CAWSVLYEQYF.

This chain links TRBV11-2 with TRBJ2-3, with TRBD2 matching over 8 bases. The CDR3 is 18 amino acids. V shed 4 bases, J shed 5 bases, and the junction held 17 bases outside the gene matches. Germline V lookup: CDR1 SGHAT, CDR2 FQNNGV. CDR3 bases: TGTGCCAGCAGCTCCCTTTGGGTAGCGGGGACGCACAGAGATACGCAGTATTTT. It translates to CASSSLWVAGTHRDTQYF.